The 31 T cell receptor beta chains given below trace back to one sample, sequenced in a study of OX40 agonist ivuxolimab in advanced cancers. Clones were read by immunoSEQ multiplex PCR, and TCRdb kept only the in-frame ones, dropping some. The sample lists around 80,000 clones, nearly 90% occurring once. Sequencing was performed on CD4+ or CD8+ T cells sorted from blood, taken in a trial of the OX40 agonist ivuxolimab. The source of these receptors is an adult with an advanced solid tumor such as melanoma, head and neck, liver or kidney cancer.

The chain combines TRBV30 with TRBJ1-1; possible D gene TRBD1, 5 bases. V shed 2 bases and J shed 1 base, with 8 bases lying between them. Germline CDR1 is GTSNPN and CDR2 is SVGIG (reference sequence). This CDR3 region has 13 residues. In DNA, the CDR3 is TGTGCCTGGAGTAGAGGGGAGAACACTGAAGCTTTCTTT. It yields the protein CAWSRGENTEAFF. The full variable domain, with the rest looked up from reference TRBV30 and TRBJ1-1, is SQTIHQWPATLVQPVGSPLSLECTVEGTSNPNLYWYRQAAGRGLQLLFYSVGIGQISSEVPQNLSASRPQDRQFILSSKKLLLSDSGFYLCAWSRGENTEAFFGQGTRLTVV.

The rearrangement joins TRBV28 to TRBJ2-5; 9 bases agree with TRBD1. CDR3 size: 14 residues. The germline gives CDR1 MDHEN, CDR2 SYDVKM. Losses at the gene ends were 6 bases for V and 3 bases for J; bases not matched to a gene: 5. Written as DNA, the CDR3 is TGTGCCAGCAGGTCGACAGGGGGGAAAGAGACCCAGTACTTC. Its translation is CASRSTGGKETQYF.

The chain's CDR3 is CASIHLPGQQETQYF. The CDR3 DNA sequence: TGTGCCAGCATTCACCTACCGGGACAGCAAGAGACCCAGTACTTC. The rearrangement uses TRBV2 and TRBJ2-5, with 7 bases aligning to TRBD1. With V trimmed by 7 bases and J by 2 bases, 10 bases remained unmatched. Germline V gene lookup returns CDR1 SNHLY and CDR2 FYNNEI. This CDR3 spans 15 amino acids.

V gene TRBV19 combines with J gene TRBJ2-6; 7 bases match TRBD1. Germline assignment: CDR1 LNHDA and CDR2 SQIVND (reference sequence). The CDR3 spans 17 residues. The V gene end was trimmed by 5 bases and the J gene end by 2 bases; junction bases not matched to a gene: 9. The CDR3 DNA reads as TGTGCCAGTAGTGGATGGACAGGTCCGGCTGGGGCCAACGTCCTGACTTTC. This gives the protein CASSGWTGPAGANVLTF.

V and J are TRBV9 and TRBJ1-6, with D unclear. This CDR3 contains 13 residues. The V end was cut by 4 bases, the J end by 7 bases, with 9 bases between. Germline V gives CDR1 SGDLS, CDR2 YYNGEE. The chain's CDR3 is CASSPQGNSPLHF. The CDR3 region has the DNA TGTGCCAGCAGCCCCCAAGGAAATTCACCCCTCCACTTT. Drawing the rest from reference TRBV9 and TRBJ1-6, the complete variable domain is DSGVTQTPKHLITATGQRVTLRCSPRSGDLSVYWYQQSLDQGLQFLIQYYNGEERAKGNILERFSAQQFPDLHSELNLSSLELGDSALYFCASSPQGNSPLHFGNGTRLTVT.

Comments on this clone: Different DNA sequences within this sample yield the same CDR3. The chain is built from TRBV18 and TRBJ1-1, with D unresolved. Trimming left V 1 base short and J 1 base short, with 7 bases between. CDR1 is KGHSH and CDR2 is LQKENI in the germline V gene. The CDR3 is made up of 14 amino acids. DNA for the CDR3: TGTGCCAGCTCACCACAGGGTGCGAACACTGAAGCTTTCTTT. It translates to CASSPQGANTEAFF.

For this clone: The sample has other DNA sequences that encode this CDR3 too. This chain joins TRBV5-1 and TRBJ1-2; D gene unclear. This CDR3 comprises 12 residues. Germline V gives CDR1 SGHRS, CDR2 YFSETQ. The V and J ends lost 0 bases and 7 bases respectively, with 7 bases between them. CDR3 DNA sequence: TGCGCCAGCAGCTTGGATCGTTCTGGCTACACCTTC. It translates to CASSLDRSGYTF.

This clone has only a few counts. The CDR3 nucleotides are TGCAGTGGTGGGACGAACACTGAAGCTTTCTTT. Amino acids: CSGGTNTEAFF. The rearrangement uses TRBV20-1 and TRBJ1-1; TRBD1 might be the D (5 bases). Germline CDR1 reads DFQATT; CDR2 reads SNEGSKA (reference sequence). The CDR3 contains 11 residues. Trimming took 7 bases from V and 1 from J, leaving 7 bases between them.

The chain employs TRBV11-2 and TRBJ1-4; tentative D call: TRBD1 (6 bases). The germline V gene encodes CDR1 SGHAT and CDR2 FQNNGV. The CDR3 length is 13 residues. The germline V and J ends were trimmed by 5 bases and 7 bases, with 11 bases remaining between them. As DNA, the CDR3 is TGTGCCAGCAGCCTGACAGGTTTTGAAAAACTGTTTTTT. This encodes CASSLTGFEKLFF.

The rearrangement joins TRBV2 to TRBJ2-5; TRBD2 is a possible D gene (6 bases). Between the trimmed V and J ends, which lost 4 bases and 5 bases, there was a span of 14 bases. CDR3 length: 14 residues. Germline V CDR1 and CDR2: SNHLY, FYNNEI. The CDR3 is CASSGLVGDETQYF. CDR3 DNA sequence: TGTGCCAGCAGTGGACTAGTCGGTGACGAGACCCAGTACTTC.

This sequence joins TRBV19 and TRBJ1-4, with D tentatively TRBD1 (5 bases). CDR1 and CDR2 (germline): LNHDA, SQIVND (reference sequence). This CDR3 is 16 amino acids long. Trimming removed 7 bases from V and 6 bases from J, with 21 bases in between. CDR3 amino acids: CASNDFQGLGDEKLFF. In DNA, the CDR3 is TGTGCCAGTAACGACTTCCAGGGATTGGGAGATGAAAAACTGTTTTTT.

The V gene is TRBV11-2, the J gene TRBJ1-4; D is perhaps TRBD1 (5 bases). V shed 4 bases and J shed 3 bases, with 15 bases lying between them. Per germline, CDR1 SGHAT and CDR2 FQNNGV. The CDR3 is 16 residues long. DNA of the CDR3: TGTGCCAGCAGCTCCTTCGGGGGGACGGCTAATGAAAAACTGTTTTTT. It encodes CASSSFGGTANEKLFF.

The chain recombines TRBV27 with TRBJ2-4, with D perhaps TRBD1 (6 bases). The CDR3 totals 17 residues. Germline-derived CDR1 and CDR2 are MNHEY and SMNVEV (reference sequence). Trimming took 0 bases from V and 1 from J, leaving 13 bases between them. The chain's CDR3 is CASSLSGTTLAKNIQYF. CDR3 DNA: TGTGCCAGCAGTTTATCCGGGACAACTCTCGCCAAAAACATTCAGTACTTC.

The chain couples TRBV10-3 to TRBJ1-3, with a possible D match to TRBD1 (5 bases). Germline V lookup: CDR1 ENHRY, CDR2 SYGVKD. This CDR3 is 17 amino acids long. Trimming took 3 bases from V and 2 from J, leaving 17 bases between them. As DNA, the CDR3 is TGTGCCATCAGTGATGTTTACAGCAGGGTCGCTGGAAACACCATATATTTT. Its translation: CAISDVYSRVAGNTIYF.

The chain is built from TRBV11-2 and TRBJ2-3; D gene uncertain. Germline V gene lookup returns CDR1 SGHAT and CDR2 FQNNGV. The CDR3 runs 15 residues. V lost 4 bases to trimming and J lost 3 bases, with 14 bases between them. The DNA of the CDR3 is TGTGCCAGCAGCTACAATCGAGGAACTACAGATACGCAGTATTTT. It translates to CASSYNRGTTDTQYF.

The chain couples TRBV28 to TRBJ2-3, with D unclear. Trimming shortened V by 2 bases and J by 8 bases, and 8 bases separated the two germline ends. Germline CDR1 and CDR2: MDHEN and SYDVKM. This CDR3 comprises 12 residues. The CDR3 region has the DNA TGTGCCAGCAGTTTACTGAGAGGTACGCAGTATTTT. Translated: CASSLLRGTQYF.

The chain uses TRBV6-1 and TRBJ2-3; no clear D. CDR3 length: 17 residues. CDR1 MNHNS and CDR2 SASEGT come from the germline V gene. V shed 0 bases and J shed 6 bases, with 19 bases lying between them. CDR3 in DNA: TGTGCCAGCAGTGAAGCGCTGTGGGGAACGGCGAGGGATACGCAGTATTTT. Protein: CASSEALWGTARDTQYF.

The V and J genes are TRBV29-1 and TRBJ2-1; D could derive from TRBD1 or TRBD2 (5 bases each). The CDR3 runs to 15 residues. CDR1 is SQVTM, CDR2 ANQGSEA, per germline. Trimming took 5 bases from V and 10 from J, leaving 24 bases between them. This chain's CDR3 is CSVLPPGTIRGEQFF. CDR3 nucleotides: TGCAGCGTTTTACCCCCAGGGACCATTAGGGGAGAGCAGTTCTTC.

This sequence joins TRBV30 and TRBJ2-7, with D possibly being TRBD1 (5 bases). Looked up from germline, CDR1 is GTSNPN and CDR2 is SVGIG (reference sequence). The germline V and J ends were trimmed by 3 bases and 4 bases, with 10 bases remaining between them. This CDR3 has 12 residues. The CDR3 nucleotides are TGTGCCTGGAGCCTCCCAGGGTACGAGCAGTACTTC. Protein sequence: CAWSLPGYEQYF.

The gene calls are TRBV18 and TRBJ1-6; D unresolved. Trimming shortened V by 3 bases and J by 8 bases, and 8 bases separated the two germline ends. This CDR3 is 13 amino acids long. Germline-derived CDR1 and CDR2 are KGHSH and LQKENI. The CDR3 bases are TGTGCCAGCTCACCGGAGGGCCATTCACCCCTCCACTTT. It specifies CASSPEGHSPLHF.

The chain uses TRBV5-1 and TRBJ1-6, with 9 bases matching TRBD1. CDR3 length equals 14 residues. V was clipped by 4 bases and J by 7 bases; unmatched bases: 3. CDR1 is SGHRS and CDR2 is YFSETQ in the germline V gene. As DNA, the CDR3 is TGCGCCAGCAGCCCCGACAGGGGGAATTCACCCCTCCACTTT. Its protein is CASSPDRGNSPLHF. Full variable domain (missing parts from reference TRBV5-1 and TRBJ1-6): KAGVTQTPRYLIKTRGQQVTLSCSPISGHRSVSWYQQTPGQGLQFLFEYFSETQRNKGNFPGRFSGRQFSNSRSEMNVSTLELGDSALYLCASSPDRGNSPLHFGNGTRLTVT.

This chain uses TRBV27 with TRBJ1-2; no reliable D call. This CDR3 is built from 13 residues. The germline V and J ends were trimmed by 6 bases and 8 bases, with 16 bases remaining between them. The germline V gene encodes CDR1 MNHEY and CDR2 SMNVEV (reference sequence). CDR3 nucleotide sequence: TGTGCCAGCAGCCAGTTCGGCAGGCTCGGCTACACCTTC. This encodes CASSQFGRLGYTF.

The V call is TRBV6-5, the J call TRBJ1-1, with D unresolved. The ends were cut back, 5 bases at V and 0 bases at J, with 7 bases in the middle. Germline loops: CDR1 MNHEY, CDR2 SVGAGI. The CDR3 is 13 amino acids. The CDR3 DNA is TGTGCCAGCAGTCGGCCCTTGAACACTGAAGCTTTCTTT. Residues: CASSRPLNTEAFF.

The rearrangement uses TRBV6-1 and TRBJ1-1; D is undetermined. The V and J ends lost 5 bases and 1 base respectively, with 17 bases between them. The CDR3 runs to 16 residues. Germline V gives CDR1 MNHNS, CDR2 SASEGT. The CDR3 sequence is CASSKVNSPQNTEAFF. The CDR3 DNA sequence: TGTGCCAGCAGTAAAGTAAACAGTCCCCAGAACACTGAAGCTTTCTTT.

The V call is TRBV6-5, the J call TRBJ1-5, with no clear D. V was clipped by 0 bases and J by 2 bases, with 8 bases between them. This CDR3 has 15 residues. CDR1 is MNHEY and CDR2 is SVGAGI in the germline V gene. The CDR3 spells CASSYSQVGNQPQHF. The CDR3 DNA reads TGTGCCAGCAGTTACTCTCAGGTCGGCAATCAGCCCCAGCATTTT.

This clone has only a few counts. CDR3: CASSPRTRPGGELFF. The CDR3 DNA is TGCGCCAGCAGCCCCCGGACTAGACCTGGCGGGGAGCTGTTTTTT. The J gene is TRBJ2-2, the V gene TRBV4-1; 7 nucleotides agree with TRBD2. CDR1 MGHRA and CDR2 YSYEKL come from the germline V gene. V dropped 4 bases and J dropped 7; count of bases not matched to a gene: 9. This CDR3 is 15 amino acids long.

This clone has more than one count but fewer than ten. The genes are TRBV5-6 and TRBJ1-1, with TRBD1 matching over 7 bases. This CDR3 is 13 amino acids long. Germline lookup yields CDR1 SGHDT and CDR2 YYEEEE. V dropped 2 bases and J dropped 5; count of bases not matched to a gene: 3. CDR3 DNA: TGTGCCAGCAGCTTCAGGGGGGGAACTGAAGCTTTCTTT. Its translation is CASSFRGGTEAFF.

This clone was seen just once. V gene TRBV14 combines with J gene TRBJ2-2, with D uncertain. This CDR3 spans 13 amino acids. Germline CDR1 reads SGHDN; CDR2 reads FVKESK. Trimming removed 6 bases at V and 0 bases at J, with 5 bases between. The CDR3 protein is CASRNTNTGELFF. CDR3 sequence (DNA): TGTGCCAGCAGAAACACGAACACCGGGGAGCTGTTTTTT.

The table lists this clone with a few counts. One end of the junction does not line up with germline, which may come from a read error. The chain employs TRBV9 and TRBJ2-5, with D uncertain. Germline V gives CDR1 SGDLS, CDR2 YYNGEE. This CDR3 comprises 13 residues. This CDR3 reads CASSLEPQKTQYF. The CDR3 nucleotides read TGTGCCAGCAGCCTTGAGCCCCAAAAGACCCAGTACTTC.

CDR3 sequence: CASSPPTAGGSRQYF. CDR3 nucleotides: TGTGCCAGCTCACCACCTACAGCGGGGGGTTCGAGGCAGTATTTT. This chain links TRBV18 with TRBJ2-3; the match to TRBD2 covers 9 bases. Germline CDR1 and CDR2: KGHSH and LQKENI. This CDR3 region has 15 residues. The V and J ends lost 0 bases and 11 bases, in that order; junction bases with no gene match: 9.

The genes are TRBV30 and TRBJ2-3, with TRBD1 identical over 7 bases. CDR1 and CDR2 (germline): GTSNPN, SVGIG (reference sequence). The CDR3 spans 12 residues. V trimming: 5 bases; J trimming: 5 bases; junction bases outside the gene matches: 4. CDR3 sequence: CAWGQDRDTQYF. In DNA, the CDR3 is TGTGCCTGGGGACAGGATAGAGATACGCAGTATTTT.